This TCR beta chain was obtained from a study of blood T cell repertoires in COVID-19. The CDR3 is 15 residues long. Trimming took 3 bases from V and 0 from J; bases not matched to a gene: 4. Germline V gives CDR1 SGHRS, CDR2 YFSETQ. Clones were sequenced by immunoSEQ multiplex PCR, and TCRdb holds only the in-frame ones, with some missing. The repertoire holds just over 300,000 clones, with roughly 91% as singletons. The sample comprised peripheral blood. The TCR originated in a woman aged 25 to 39 with COVID-19, enrolled during active disease. V and J are TRBV5-1 and TRBJ2-3; 7 bases map to TRBD2. The CDR3 coding sequence is TGCGCCAGCAGCTCCAGCGGGGCTAGCACAGATACGCAGTATTTT. Protein product: CASSSSGASTDTQYF.